These 24 T cell receptor beta chains share one sample of origin, sequenced in a study of T cells in Graves' hyperthyroidism and ophthalmopathy (dated by TCRdb to the late 2010s). Library preparation used multiplex PCR. Sequencing took place on an Illumina HiSeq 2000. Amplification of TCR beta CDR3 regions was carried out from RNA transcripts. The TCR CDR3 was subjected to a first round of RT-PCR using the HTBI primer set and the Qiagen OneStep RT-PCR kit. Through fastp at Q25 and MiXCR, TCRdb rebuilt clones from the public reads, retaining in-frame beta chains. Entries are consolidated by CDR3 protein sequence, retaining the most common genes and DNA. In this sample the table shows a few hundred thousand distinct CDR3 sequences, roughly 15% of which occur a single time. Under 25% of the sample goes to the ten largest clones. The sample was blood. Receptors originate from a woman aged 60-70 years with Graves' ophthalmopathy.

This clonotype was seen many times. The chain combines TRBV19 with TRBJ1-5; TRBD1 might be the D (6 bases). Germline V gene lookup returns CDR1 LNHDA and CDR2 SQIVND (reference sequence). V gave up 7 bases and J gave up 3 bases, with 13 bases separating them. CDR3 length equals 14 residues. CDR3 coding DNA: TGTGCCAGTAACCCCACAGGGCTCAATCAGCCCCAGCATTTT. It codes for CASNPTGLNQPQHF.

This clonotype was seen ten or more times. The rearrangement links TRBV28 to TRBJ1-1; D is possibly TRBD1 (5 bases). Germline lookup yields CDR1 MDHEN and CDR2 SYDVKM. V lost 4 bases and J lost 4, with 13 bases in between. The CDR3 is made up of 14 amino acids. The DNA for the CDR3 is TGTGCCAGCAGTTCTCAGGGAGATGGCACTGAAGCTTTCTTT. Translated: CASSSQGDGTEAFF.

This chain joins TRBV24-1 and TRBJ2-1, with TRBD1 as a possible D gene (5 bases). The germline V gene has CDR1 KGHDR and CDR2 SFDVKD. Trimming pared 0 bases from V and 5 bases from J, leaving 10 bases between. The CDR3 sequence is 15 residues long. CDR3 DNA: TGTGCCACCAGTGATTTGGGCGGACATGACAATGAGCAGTTCTTC. This sequence encodes CATSDLGGHDNEQFF.

This clonotype was counted ten times or more. V usage is TRBV7-9 and J usage is TRBJ1-2; D is uncertain. Deletions cut 5 bases from V and 8 bases from J, with 12 bases between. CDR1 and CDR2 (germline): SEHNR, FQNEAQ (reference sequence). This CDR3 has 12 amino acids. In nucleotides, the CDR3 is TGTGCCAGCAGCGAGACGCTAGGGGGCTACACCTTC. Its protein product is CASSETLGGYTF.

This clonotype was counted a few times. The V and J genes are TRBV5-6 and TRBJ2-7; 11 bases are a match to TRBD1. Germline-derived CDR1 and CDR2 are SGHDT and YYEEEE. This CDR3 is built from 13 residues. The J segment lost 5 bases and the V segment lost 5 bases, leaving 3 bases of the junction unmatched. The CDR3 region has the DNA TGTGCCAGCAGGGGGGACAGGGGGAACGAGCAGTACTTC. Amino acid sequence: CASRGDRGNEQYF.

This clonotype was picked up many times. The chain links TRBV29-1 to TRBJ2-1; D is ambiguous. The V gene lost 4 bases and the J gene lost 9 bases, with 16 bases spanning the gap. The CDR3 length is 13 residues. The germline V gene has CDR1 SQVTM and CDR2 ANQGSEA. This chain's CDR3 is CSVAVAEMGEQFF. The CDR3 region has the DNA TGCAGCGTTGCGGTTGCGGAGATGGGTGAGCAGTTCTTC.

The chain has TRBV7-9 and TRBJ2-3; 10 bases align to TRBD2. CDR3 length equals 24 residues. V lost 2 bases and J lost 0; bases outside the gene matches: 26. The germline V gene has CDR1 SEHNR and CDR2 FQNEAQ (reference sequence). CDR3 coding DNA: TGTGCCAGCAGCTTAACCCATAGAAGGGAAGACTCTAGCGGGAGCCGTCTGAGCACAGATACGCAGTATTTT. It is translated as CASSLTHRREDSSGSRLSTDTQYF.

This clonotype was recorded many times. The V and J genes are TRBV28 and TRBJ2-1; 8 nucleotides agree with TRBD2. After removal of 7 bases from V and 3 bases from J, the junction contained 11 bases not matched to a gene. Germline CDR1 is MDHEN and CDR2 is SYDVKM. The CDR3 spans 16 residues. The CDR3 coding sequence is TGTGCCAGCACCCAATTCGCGGGAGGAAACTACAATGAGCAGTTCTTC. This translates into CASTQFAGGNYNEQFF.

This clonotype was detected many times. The chain is built from TRBV30 and TRBJ2-5; no firm D call. V lost 3 bases and J lost 5, with 10 bases in between. Germline V gene data show CDR1 as GTSNPN and CDR2 as SVGIG (reference sequence). The CDR3 contains 12 residues. Here the CDR3 reads CAWSVRRETQYF. The CDR3 nucleotides read TGTGCCTGGAGCGTTCGCAGGGAGACCCAGTACTTC.

The rearrangement links TRBV6-1 to TRBJ2-7; maybe TRBD1 (6 bases). Germline CDR1 MNHNS, CDR2 SASEGT. CDR3 length equals 15 residues. With 6 bases removed from V and 4 bases from J, the gap between germline ends came to 19 bases. The CDR3 coding sequence is TGTGCCAGCAGCCCCCCCACAGGGCAGCATTACGAGCAGTACTTC. This encodes CASSPPTGQHYEQYF.

The CDR3 nucleotides are TGTGCCAGCAGCTCAACTAGCGGGAGACGCACCGGGGAGCTGTTTTTT. The encoded protein is CASSSTSGRRTGELFF. The chain couples TRBV6-1 to TRBJ2-2, with TRBD2 matching over 11 bases. The CDR3 spans 16 residues. V lost 6 bases, J lost 4 bases, and 7 bases stayed unmatched. Germline V gene lookup returns CDR1 MNHNS and CDR2 SASEGT.

In its sample, this clonotype was seen many times. This chain connects TRBV11-2 to TRBJ2-1; TRBD1 aligns across 9 bases. This CDR3 contains 18 residues. The V gene end was trimmed by 1 base and the J gene end by 6 bases; junction bases not matched to a gene: 13. In germline, CDR1 is SGHAT, CDR2 FQNNGV. CDR3 DNA sequence: TGTGCCAGCAGCTTAGGGGCCAACACAGGGGGCGGCTTCAATGAGCAGTTCTTC. This gives the protein CASSLGANTGGGFNEQFF.

This sequence joins TRBV12-3 or TRBV12-4 and TRBJ2-6; 12 bases map to TRBD1. V shed 2 bases, J shed 1 base, and the junction held 6 bases outside the gene matches. The CDR3 is 19 residues long. The CDR3 reads CASSLSGGQGASGANVLTF. CDR3 DNA sequence: TGTGCCAGCAGTTTATCCGGGGGACAGGGGGCTTCTGGGGCCAACGTCCTGACTTTC.

In this sample, this clonotype turned up many times. The chain carries TRBV28 and TRBJ1-5; 9 bases fit TRBD1. In germline, CDR1 is MDHEN, CDR2 SYDVKM. The CDR3 length is 13 residues. J lost 4 bases, V lost 8 bases, and 3 bases had no gene match. For the CDR3, the DNA is TGTGCCAGCCGGACAGGGGCAAATCAGCCCCAGCATTTT. Its translation is CASRTGANQPQHF. Full variable domain (missing parts from reference TRBV28 and TRBJ1-5): DVKVTQSSRYLVKRTGEKVFLECVQDMDHENMFWYRQDPGLGLRLIYFSYDVKMKEKGDIPEGYSVSREKKERFSLILESASTNQTSMYLCASRTGANQPQHFGDGTRLSIL.

This clonotype was picked up many times. The chain joins TRBV28 to TRBJ2-3; no clear D gene. The CDR3 covers 13 residues. Germline V gives CDR1 MDHEN, CDR2 SYDVKM. V was trimmed by 7 bases and J by 0 bases, leaving 8 bases between them. The CDR3 protein is CASIETSTDTQYF. CDR3 coding DNA: TGTGCCAGCATCGAAACTAGCACAGATACGCAGTATTTT.

In this sample, this clonotype turned up many times. The CDR3 sequence is CASSKRGRDELAQYF. CDR3 DNA sequence: TGTGCCAGCTCCAAGCGAGGGAGGGATGAGTTAGCGCAGTACTTC. The chain carries TRBV6-1 and TRBJ2-7, with TRBD2 matching over 7 bases. CDR1 is MNHNS and CDR2 is SASEGT in the germline V gene. This CDR3 has 15 residues. V lost 8 bases to trimming and J lost 9 bases; unmatched junction nucleotides: 19.

This clonotype was detected a few times. V is TRBV29-1 and J is TRBJ2-7, with TRBD1 matching over 7 bases. The J segment lost 3 bases and the V segment lost 5 bases, leaving 4 bases of the junction unmatched. The CDR3 consists of 12 residues. Germline CDR1 reads SQVTM; CDR2 reads ANQGSEA. CDR3 region: CSVRDSVYEQYF. Written as DNA, the CDR3 is TGCAGCGTTCGGGACAGTGTCTACGAGCAGTACTTC.

This clonotype has at least ten counts. The genes are TRBV2 and TRBJ1-1; TRBD1 might be the D (5 bases). There are 14 residues in the CDR3. Between the trimmed V and J ends, which lost 2 bases and 1 base, there was a span of 8 bases. Germline V gives CDR1 SNHLY, CDR2 FYNNEI. CDR3 nucleotide sequence: TGTGCCAGCAGTGAACGGGGACCGAACACTGAAGCTTTCTTT. It yields the protein CASSERGPNTEAFF. Full variable domain (outside the CDR3, taken from reference TRBV2 and TRBJ1-1): EPEVTQTPSHQVTQMGQEVILRCVPISNHLYFYWYRQILGQKVEFLVSFYNNEISEKSEIFDDQFSVERPDGSNFTLKIRSTKLEDSAMYFCASSERGPNTEAFFGQGTRLTVV.

In its sample, this clonotype was seen a few times. The chain uses TRBV19 and TRBJ1-5, with D possibly TRBD1 on 5 matching bases. The ends were cut back, 4 bases at V and 1 base at J, with 14 bases in the middle. Germline-derived CDR1 and CDR2 are LNHDA and SQIVND (reference sequence). The CDR3 is 16 amino acids. CDR3 nucleotides: TGTGCCAGTAGTACTCGGCAGGGAAGGAGCAATCAGCCCCAGCATTTT. Encoded protein: CASSTRQGRSNQPQHF.

At least ten counts were recorded for this clonotype. The chain couples TRBV11-2 to TRBJ2-3, with D maybe TRBD1 (5 bases). Germline V CDR1 and CDR2: SGHAT, FQNNGV. The CDR3 has 16 amino acids. Trimming removed 4 bases from V and 3 bases from J, with 17 bases in between. The CDR3 DNA sequence: TGTGCCAGCAGCTCCCTCTTTGAGACAGAGACAGATACGCAGTATTTT. This codes for CASSSLFETETDTQYF.

This clonotype was picked up many times. The chain has TRBV7-3 and TRBJ2-2; the match to TRBD2 covers 10 bases. V dropped 0 bases and J dropped 1; count of bases not matched to a gene: 8. The CDR3 is 19 residues long. Germline values: CDR1 SGHTA, CDR2 FQGTGA. The CDR3 spells CASSLTGASGSENTGELFF. In nucleotides, the CDR3 is TGTGCCAGCAGCTTAACAGGGGCTAGCGGGAGTGAGAACACCGGGGAGCTGTTTTTT.

This clonotype was detected ten times or more. The chain employs TRBV2 and TRBJ2-7, with D unclear. This CDR3 spans 14 amino acids. V was clipped by 7 bases and J by 2 bases, with 15 bases between them. Looked up from germline, CDR1 is SNHLY and CDR2 is FYNNEI. CDR3 sequence: CASKNYLYTYEQYF. CDR3 DNA: TGTGCCAGCAAGAATTACTTGTACACCTACGAGCAGTACTTC.

There are a few counts of this clonotype. This chain links TRBV4-1 with TRBJ2-1, with 7 positions matching TRBD2. Trimming took 1 base from V and 4 from J; bases not matched to a gene: 16. The germline V gene encodes CDR1 MGHRA and CDR2 YSYEKL. The CDR3 sequence is 19 residues long. The CDR3 coding sequence is TGCGCCAGCAGCCAAGTCCATTTCTCGGCGGGAGCCGTTTACAATGAGCAGTTCTTC. It translates to CASSQVHFSAGAVYNEQFF.

In this sample, this clonotype turned up many times. The chain links TRBV2 to TRBJ2-1; D is undetermined. This CDR3 region has 14 residues. Trimming took 2 bases from V and 3 from J, leaving 8 bases between them. CDR1 is SNHLY, CDR2 FYNNEI, per germline. DNA of the CDR3: TGTGCCAGCAGTGAACCACGGATCTACAATGAGCAGTTCTTC. Translated, it gives CASSEPRIYNEQFF.